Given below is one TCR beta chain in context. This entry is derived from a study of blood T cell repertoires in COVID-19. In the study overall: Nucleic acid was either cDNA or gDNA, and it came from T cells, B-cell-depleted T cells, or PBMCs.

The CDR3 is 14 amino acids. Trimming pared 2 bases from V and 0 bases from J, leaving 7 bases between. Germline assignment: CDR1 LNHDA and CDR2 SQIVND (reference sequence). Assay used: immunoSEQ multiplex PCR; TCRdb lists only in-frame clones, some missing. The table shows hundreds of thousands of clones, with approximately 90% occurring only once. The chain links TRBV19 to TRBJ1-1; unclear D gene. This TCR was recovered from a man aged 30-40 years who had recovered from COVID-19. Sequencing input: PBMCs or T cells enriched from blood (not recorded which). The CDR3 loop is CASSIPGMNTEAFF. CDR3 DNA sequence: TGTGCCAGTAGTATACCGGGTATGAACACTGAAGCTTTCTTT.